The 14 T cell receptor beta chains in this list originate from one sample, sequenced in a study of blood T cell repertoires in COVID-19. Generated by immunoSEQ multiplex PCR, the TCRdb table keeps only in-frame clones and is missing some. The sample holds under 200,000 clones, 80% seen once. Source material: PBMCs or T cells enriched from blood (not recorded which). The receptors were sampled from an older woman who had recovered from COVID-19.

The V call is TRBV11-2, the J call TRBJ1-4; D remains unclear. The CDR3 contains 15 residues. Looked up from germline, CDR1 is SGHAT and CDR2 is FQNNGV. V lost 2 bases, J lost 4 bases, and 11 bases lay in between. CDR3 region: CASSLCWEFNEKLFF. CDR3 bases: TGTGCCAGCAGCTTATGCTGGGAGTTTAATGAAAAACTGTTTTTT.

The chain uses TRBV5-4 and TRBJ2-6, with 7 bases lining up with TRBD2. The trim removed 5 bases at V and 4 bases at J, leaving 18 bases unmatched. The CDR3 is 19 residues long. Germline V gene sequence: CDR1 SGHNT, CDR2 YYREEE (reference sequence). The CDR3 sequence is CASRGGTENLPGGANVLTF. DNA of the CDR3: TGTGCCAGCAGGGGAGGGACGGAGAACCTTCCGGGGGGGGCCAACGTCCTGACTTTC.

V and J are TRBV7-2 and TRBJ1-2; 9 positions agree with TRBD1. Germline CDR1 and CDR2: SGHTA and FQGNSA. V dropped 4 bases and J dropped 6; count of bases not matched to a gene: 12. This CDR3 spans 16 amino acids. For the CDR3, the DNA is TGTGCCAGCAGCTCCTCCCGGGACAGGGCTTCTCATGGCTACACCTTC. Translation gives CASSSSRDRASHGYTF.

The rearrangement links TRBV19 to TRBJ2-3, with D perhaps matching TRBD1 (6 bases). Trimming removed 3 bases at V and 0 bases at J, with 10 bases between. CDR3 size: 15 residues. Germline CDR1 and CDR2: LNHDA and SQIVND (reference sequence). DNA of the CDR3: TGTGCCAGTAGTATGGGGGCCACTAGCACAGATACGCAGTATTTT. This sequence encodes CASSMGATSTDTQYF.

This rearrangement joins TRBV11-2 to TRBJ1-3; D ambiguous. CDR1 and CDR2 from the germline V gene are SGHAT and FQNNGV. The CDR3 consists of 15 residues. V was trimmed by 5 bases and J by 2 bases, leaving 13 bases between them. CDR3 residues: CASSRRLVAGNTIYF. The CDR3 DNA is TGTGCCAGCAGCCGTCGGTTGGTTGCTGGAAACACCATATATTTT.

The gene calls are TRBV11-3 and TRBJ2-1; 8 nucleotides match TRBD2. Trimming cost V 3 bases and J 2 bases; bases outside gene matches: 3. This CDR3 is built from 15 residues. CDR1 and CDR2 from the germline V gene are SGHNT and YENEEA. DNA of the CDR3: TGTGCCAGCAGCTTGGGGACTAGTCCCTACAATGAGCAGTTCTTC. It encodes CASSLGTSPYNEQFF.

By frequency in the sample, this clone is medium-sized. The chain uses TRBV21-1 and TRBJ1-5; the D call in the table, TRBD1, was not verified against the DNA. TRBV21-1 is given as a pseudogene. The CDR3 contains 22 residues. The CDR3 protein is CASSKAAILRDRGSRGNQPQHF. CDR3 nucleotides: TGTGCCAGCAGCAAAGCGGCTATTCTCCGGGACAGGGGCAGTAGGGGCAATCAGCCCCAGCATTTT.

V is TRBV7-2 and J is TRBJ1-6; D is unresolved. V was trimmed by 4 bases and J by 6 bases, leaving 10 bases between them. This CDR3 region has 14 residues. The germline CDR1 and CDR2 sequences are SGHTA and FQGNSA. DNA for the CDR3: TGTGCCAGCAGCTCAGGCCGCCTTAATTCACCCCTCCACTTT. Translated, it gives CASSSGRLNSPLHF.

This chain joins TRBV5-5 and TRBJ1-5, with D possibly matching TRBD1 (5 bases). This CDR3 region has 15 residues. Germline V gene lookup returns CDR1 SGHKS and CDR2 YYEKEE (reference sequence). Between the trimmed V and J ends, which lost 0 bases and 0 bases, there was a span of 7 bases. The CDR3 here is CASSLGRDSNQPQHF. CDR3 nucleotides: TGTGCCAGCAGCTTGGGCAGGGATAGCAATCAGCCCCAGCATTTT.

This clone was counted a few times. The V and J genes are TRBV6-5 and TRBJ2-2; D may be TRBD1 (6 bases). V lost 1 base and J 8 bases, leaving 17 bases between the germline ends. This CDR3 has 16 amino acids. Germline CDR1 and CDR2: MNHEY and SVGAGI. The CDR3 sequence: CASSYLPPQGRGELFF. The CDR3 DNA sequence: TGTGCCAGCAGTTACTTACCGCCCCAGGGGAGAGGGGAGCTGTTTTTT.

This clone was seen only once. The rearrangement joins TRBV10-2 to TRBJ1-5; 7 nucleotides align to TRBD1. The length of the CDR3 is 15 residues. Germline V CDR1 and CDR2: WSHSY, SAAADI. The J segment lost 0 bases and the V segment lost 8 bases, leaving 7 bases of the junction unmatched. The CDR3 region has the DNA TGCGCCAGCGCCCGGGACAGCTATAGCAATCAGCCCCAGCATTTT. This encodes CASARDSYSNQPQHF.

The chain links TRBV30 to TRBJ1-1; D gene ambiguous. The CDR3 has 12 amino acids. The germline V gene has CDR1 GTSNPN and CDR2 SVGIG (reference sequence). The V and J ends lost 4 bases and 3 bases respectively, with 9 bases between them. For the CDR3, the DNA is TGTGCCTGGAATCGAGGGTACACTGAAGCTTTCTTT. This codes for CAWNRGYTEAFF.

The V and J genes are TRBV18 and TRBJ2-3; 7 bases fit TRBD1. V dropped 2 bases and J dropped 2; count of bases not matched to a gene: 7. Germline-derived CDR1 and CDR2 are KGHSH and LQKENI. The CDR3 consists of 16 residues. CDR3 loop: CASSPRQGELTDTQYF. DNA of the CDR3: TGTGCCAGCTCACCAAGGCAGGGGGAACTCACAGATACGCAGTATTTT.

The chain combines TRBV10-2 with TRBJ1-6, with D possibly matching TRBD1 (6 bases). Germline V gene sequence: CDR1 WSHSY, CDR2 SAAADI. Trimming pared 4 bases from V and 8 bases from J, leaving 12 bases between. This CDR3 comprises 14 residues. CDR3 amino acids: CASSVTGPHSPLHF. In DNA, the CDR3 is TGCGCCAGCAGTGTTACAGGGCCACATTCACCCCTCCACTTT.